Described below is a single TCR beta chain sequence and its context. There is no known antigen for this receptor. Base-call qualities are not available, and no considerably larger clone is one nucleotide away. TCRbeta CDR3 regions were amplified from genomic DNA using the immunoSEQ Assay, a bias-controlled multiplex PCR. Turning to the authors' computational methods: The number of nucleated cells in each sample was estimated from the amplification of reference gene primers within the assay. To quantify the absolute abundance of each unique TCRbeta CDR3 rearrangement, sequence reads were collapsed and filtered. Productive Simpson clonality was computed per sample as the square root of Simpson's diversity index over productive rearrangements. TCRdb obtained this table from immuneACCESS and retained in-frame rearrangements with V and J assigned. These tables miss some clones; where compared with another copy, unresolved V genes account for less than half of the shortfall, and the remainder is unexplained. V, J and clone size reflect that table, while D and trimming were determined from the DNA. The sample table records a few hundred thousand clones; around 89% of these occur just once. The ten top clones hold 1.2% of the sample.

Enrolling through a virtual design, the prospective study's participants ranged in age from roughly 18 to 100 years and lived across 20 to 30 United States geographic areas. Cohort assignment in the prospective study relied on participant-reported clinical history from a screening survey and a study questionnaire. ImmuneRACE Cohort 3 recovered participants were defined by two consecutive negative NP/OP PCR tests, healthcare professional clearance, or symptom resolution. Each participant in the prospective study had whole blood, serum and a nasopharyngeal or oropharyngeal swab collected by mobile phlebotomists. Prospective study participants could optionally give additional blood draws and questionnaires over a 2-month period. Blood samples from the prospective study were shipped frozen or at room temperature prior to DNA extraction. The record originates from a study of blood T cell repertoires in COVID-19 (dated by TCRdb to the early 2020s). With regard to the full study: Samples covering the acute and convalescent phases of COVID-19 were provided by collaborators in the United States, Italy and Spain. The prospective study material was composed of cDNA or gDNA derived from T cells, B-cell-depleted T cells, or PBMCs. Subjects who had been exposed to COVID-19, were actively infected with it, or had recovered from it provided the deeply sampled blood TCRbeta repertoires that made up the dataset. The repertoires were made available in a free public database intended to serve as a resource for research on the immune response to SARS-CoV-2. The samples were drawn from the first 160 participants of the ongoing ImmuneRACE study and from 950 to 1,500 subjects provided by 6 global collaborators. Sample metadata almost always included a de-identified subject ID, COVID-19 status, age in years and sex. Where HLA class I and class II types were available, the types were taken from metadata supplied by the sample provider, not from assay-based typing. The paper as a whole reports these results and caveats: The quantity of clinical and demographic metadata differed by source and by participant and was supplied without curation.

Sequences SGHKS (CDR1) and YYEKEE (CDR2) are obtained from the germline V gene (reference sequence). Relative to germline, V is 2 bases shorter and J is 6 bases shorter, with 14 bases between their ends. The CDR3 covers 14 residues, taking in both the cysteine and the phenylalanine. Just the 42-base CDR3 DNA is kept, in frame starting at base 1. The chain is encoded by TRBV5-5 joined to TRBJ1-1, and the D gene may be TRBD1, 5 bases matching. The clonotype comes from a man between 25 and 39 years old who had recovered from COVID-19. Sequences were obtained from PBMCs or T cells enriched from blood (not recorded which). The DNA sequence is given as TGTGCCAGCAGCTTTCGACAGACGTACGCTGAAGCTTTCTTT. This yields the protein CASSFRQTYAEAFF.